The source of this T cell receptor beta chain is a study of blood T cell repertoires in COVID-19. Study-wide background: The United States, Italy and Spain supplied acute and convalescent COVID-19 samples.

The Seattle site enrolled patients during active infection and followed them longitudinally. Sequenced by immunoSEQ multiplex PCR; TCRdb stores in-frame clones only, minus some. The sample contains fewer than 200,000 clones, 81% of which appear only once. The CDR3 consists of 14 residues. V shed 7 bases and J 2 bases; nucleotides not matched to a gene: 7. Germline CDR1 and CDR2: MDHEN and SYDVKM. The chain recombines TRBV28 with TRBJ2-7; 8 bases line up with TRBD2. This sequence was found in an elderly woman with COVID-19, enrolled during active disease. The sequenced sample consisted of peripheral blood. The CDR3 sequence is CASTGLAYTYEQYF. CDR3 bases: TGTGCCAGCACAGGACTAGCTTACACCTACGAGCAGTACTTC. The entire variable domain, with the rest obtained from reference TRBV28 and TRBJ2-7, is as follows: DVKVTQSSRYLVKRTGEKVFLECVQDMDHENMFWYRQDPGLGLRLIYFSYDVKMKEKGDIPEGYSVSREKKERFSLILESASTNQTSMYLCASTGLAYTYEQYFGPGTRLTVT.